The 7 T cell receptor beta chains in this list originate from one sample, sequenced in a study of T cells in Graves' hyperthyroidism and ophthalmopathy. Using RNA transcripts as the source, TCR beta CDR3 regions were amplified. Carried out on the TCR CDR3, a first-round RT-PCR used the HTBI primer set. TCRdb passed the multiplex PCR reads through MiXCR, listing each CDR3 protein once. The repertoire consists of hundreds of thousands of distinct CDR3 sequences, with roughly 14% occurring once and the leading ten covering roughly 5.7%. Input material: blood. Every receptor here comes from a woman in her twenties or thirties with Graves' hyperthyroidism that later progressed to Graves' ophthalmopathy.

V usage is TRBV19 and J usage is TRBJ2-5, with D unresolved. The CDR3 sequence is 13 residues long. Germline V CDR1 and CDR2: LNHDA, SQIVND (reference sequence). The V end was cut by 5 bases, the J end by 5 bases, with 12 bases between. CDR3 coding DNA: TGTGCCAGTAGTCCAATGGCGTGGGAGACCCAGTACTTC. Protein sequence: CASSPMAWETQYF.

This clonotype has just one count. Just one base apart from a much larger clone, this may be a read error. The chain employs TRBV7-9 and TRBJ2-7, with D possibly matching TRBD2 (6 bases). The CDR3 runs to 14 residues. Germline lookup yields CDR1 SEHNR and CDR2 FQNEAQ (reference sequence). The CDR3 spells CAGSNSGSMAEQYF. The CDR3 DNA sequence: TGTGCCGGCAGTAATTCCGGGAGCATGGCCGAGCAGTACTTC.

This clonotype was seen repeatedly, ten times or more. The V call is TRBV25-1, the J call TRBJ2-7; TRBD2 agrees at 13 bases. Germline CDR1 reads MGHDK; CDR2 reads SYGVNS. The CDR3 has 15 amino acids. V dropped 5 bases and J dropped 6; count of bases not matched to a gene: 7. CDR3 region: CASSFGLAGVVEQYF. CDR3 DNA sequence: TGTGCCAGCAGTTTCGGACTAGCGGGGGTAGTCGAGCAGTACTTC.

This clonotype turned up a few times. The J gene is TRBJ2-3, the V gene TRBV14, with D uncertain. CDR1 SGHDN and CDR2 FVKESK come from the germline V gene. V lost 4 bases and J 4 bases, leaving 18 bases between the germline ends. This CDR3 is 16 amino acids long. The CDR3 reads CASSPEEIRIPDTQYF. For the CDR3, the DNA is TGTGCCAGCAGCCCCGAAGAGATTAGGATCCCAGATACGCAGTATTTT. Supplemented by reference TRBV14 and TRBJ2-3, the full variable domain reads EAGVTQFPSHSVIEKGQTVTLRCDPISGHDNLYWYRRVMGKEIKFLLHFVKESKQDESGMPNNRFLAERTGGTYSTLKVQPAELEDSGVYFCASSPEEIRIPDTQYFGPGTRLTVL.

The table lists this clonotype with many counts. V usage is TRBV3-1 and J usage is TRBJ1-2; the D is unclear. The V and J ends lost 0 bases and 4 bases respectively, with 21 bases between them. The CDR3 is 18 residues long. Germline assignment: CDR1 LGHDT and CDR2 YNNKEL (reference sequence). CDR3 DNA: TGTGCCAGCAGCCAAGACGCAGTGGGTCAGAGCTTCCTCTATGGCTACACCTTC. This gives the protein CASSQDAVGQSFLYGYTF.

This clonotype was seen repeatedly, ten times or more. The chain has TRBV7-2 and TRBJ1-6; 7 bases are shared with TRBD1. CDR1 and CDR2 from the germline V gene are SGHTA and FQGNSA. The CDR3 contains 16 residues. The ends lost 5 bases at V and 4 bases at J; junction bases unmatched: 8. CDR3 nucleotide sequence: TGTGCCAGCAGCCCCCCGGGACAGACGTATAATTCACCCCTCCACTTT. Encoded protein: CASSPPGQTYNSPLHF.

This clonotype was counted many times. The chain is built from TRBV2 and TRBJ1-1; 10 bases map to TRBD1. Per the germline V gene, CDR1 is SNHLY and CDR2 is FYNNEI. With 5 bases clipped from V and 4 bases from J, the junction kept 13 bases outside the gene matches. The CDR3 consists of 17 residues. CDR3 sequence (DNA): TGTGCCAGCAGTCCCGGGACAGGGGAGTACATGGGCACTGAAGCTTTCTTT. This sequence encodes CASSPGTGEYMGTEAFF.